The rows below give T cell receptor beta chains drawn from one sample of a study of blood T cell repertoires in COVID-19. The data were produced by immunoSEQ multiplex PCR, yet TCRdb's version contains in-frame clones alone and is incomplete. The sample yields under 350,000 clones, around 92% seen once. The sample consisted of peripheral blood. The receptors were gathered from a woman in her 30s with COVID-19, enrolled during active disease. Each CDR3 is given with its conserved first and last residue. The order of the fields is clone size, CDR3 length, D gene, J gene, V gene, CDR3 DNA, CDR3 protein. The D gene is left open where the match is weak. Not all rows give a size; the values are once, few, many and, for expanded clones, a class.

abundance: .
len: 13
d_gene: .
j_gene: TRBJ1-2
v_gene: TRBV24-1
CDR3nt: TGTGCCACCAGTGATTACCGGGGATATGGCTACACCTTC
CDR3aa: CATSDYRGYGYTF

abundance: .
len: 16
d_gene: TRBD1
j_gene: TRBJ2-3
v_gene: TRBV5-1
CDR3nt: TGCGCCAGCAGCACTACGACAGGGGCGAGCACAGATACGCAGTATTTT
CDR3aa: CASSTTTGASTDTQYF

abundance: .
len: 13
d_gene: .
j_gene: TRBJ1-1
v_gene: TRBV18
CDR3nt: TGTGCCAGCTCACCACTCCAGTACACTGAAGCTTTCTTT
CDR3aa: CASSPLQYTEAFF

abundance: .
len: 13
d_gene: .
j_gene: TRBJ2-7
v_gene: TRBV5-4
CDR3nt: TGTGCCAGCAGCTCCCCGGGGGCCTACGAGCAGTACTTC
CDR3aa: CASSSPGAYEQYF

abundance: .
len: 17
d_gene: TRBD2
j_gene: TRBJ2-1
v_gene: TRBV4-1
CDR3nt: TGCGCCAGCAGCCAACCTCGAGCGGGGGGAAACTACAATGAGCAGTTCTTC
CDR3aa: CASSQPRAGGNYNEQFF

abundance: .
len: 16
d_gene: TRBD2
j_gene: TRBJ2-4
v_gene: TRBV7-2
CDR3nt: TGTGCCAGCAGCCCCCCTCAGCGGGGGGCCATAAACATTCAGTACTTC
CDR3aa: CASSPPQRGAINIQYF

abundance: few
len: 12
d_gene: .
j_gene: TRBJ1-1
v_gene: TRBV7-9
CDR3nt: TGTGCCAGCAGCTTTGGCTTTGGGGGGGCTTTCTTT
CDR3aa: CASSFGFGGAFF

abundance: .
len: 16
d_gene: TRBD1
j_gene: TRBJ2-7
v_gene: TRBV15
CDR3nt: TGTGCCACCAGCAGAGGGACAGGGATAGGTGCGTACGAGCAGTACTTC
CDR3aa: CATSRGTGIGAYEQYF

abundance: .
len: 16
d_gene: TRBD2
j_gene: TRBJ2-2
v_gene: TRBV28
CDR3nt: TGTGCCAGCAGTTGGGATAGCGGGGGGGCAATCGGGGAGCTGTTTTTT
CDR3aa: CASSWDSGGAIGELFF

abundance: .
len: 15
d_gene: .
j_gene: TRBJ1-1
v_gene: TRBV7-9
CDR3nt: TGTGCCAGCAGTTTTCAGGGGAGAATGAACACTGAAGCTTTCTTT
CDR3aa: CASSFQGRMNTEAFF

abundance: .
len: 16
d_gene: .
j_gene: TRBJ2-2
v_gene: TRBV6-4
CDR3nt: TGTGCCAGCAGTGAGGGTTCTAGCGATTTCACCGGGGAGCTGTTTTTT
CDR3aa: CASSEGSSDFTGELFF

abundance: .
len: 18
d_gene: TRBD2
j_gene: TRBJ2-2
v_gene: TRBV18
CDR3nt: TGTGCCAGCTCACCCGTTACTAGCGGGGGCCAGAACACCGGGGAGCTGTTTTTT
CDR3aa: CASSPVTSGGQNTGELFF

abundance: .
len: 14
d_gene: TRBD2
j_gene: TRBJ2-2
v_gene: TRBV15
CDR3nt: TGTGCCACCACTAGCGGGGCGATTAGCGGGGAGCTGTTTTTT
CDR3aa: CATTSGAISGELFF

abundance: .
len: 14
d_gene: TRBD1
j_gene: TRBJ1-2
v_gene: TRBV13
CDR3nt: TGTGCCAGCAGCTTTCAGGGGGGTCCTCATGGCTACACCTTC
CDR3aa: CASSFQGGPHGYTF

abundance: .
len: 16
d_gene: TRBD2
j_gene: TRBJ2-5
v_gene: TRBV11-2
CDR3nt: TGTGCCAGCAGCCATAAGGGACTAGCGTACCAAGAGACCCAGTACTTC
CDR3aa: CASSHKGLAYQETQYF

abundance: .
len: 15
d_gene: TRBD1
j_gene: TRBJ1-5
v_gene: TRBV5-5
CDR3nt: TGTGCCAGCAGCCGGGGACAGGTTAGCAATCAGCCCCAGCATTTT
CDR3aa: CASSRGQVSNQPQHF

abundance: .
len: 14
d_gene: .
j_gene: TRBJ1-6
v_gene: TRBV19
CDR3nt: TGTGCCAGTAGTATAACAGGGAGCGATTCACCCCTCCACTTT
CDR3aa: CASSITGSDSPLHF

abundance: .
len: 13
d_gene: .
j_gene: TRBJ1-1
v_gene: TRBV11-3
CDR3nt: TGTGCCAGCAGCTTGACAGGTACGACTGAAGCTTTCTTT
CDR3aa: CASSLTGTTEAFF